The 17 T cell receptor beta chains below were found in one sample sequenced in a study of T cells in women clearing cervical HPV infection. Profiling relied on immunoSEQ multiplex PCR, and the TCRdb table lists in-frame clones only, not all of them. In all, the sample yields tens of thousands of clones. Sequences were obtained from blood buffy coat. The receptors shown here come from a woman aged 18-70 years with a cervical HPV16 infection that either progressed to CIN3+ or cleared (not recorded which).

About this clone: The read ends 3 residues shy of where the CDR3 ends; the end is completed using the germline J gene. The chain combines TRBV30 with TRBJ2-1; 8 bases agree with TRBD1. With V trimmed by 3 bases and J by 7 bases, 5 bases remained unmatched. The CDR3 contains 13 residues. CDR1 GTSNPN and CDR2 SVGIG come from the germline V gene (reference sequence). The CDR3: CAWSRGLRNEQFF. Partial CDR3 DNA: TGTGCCTGGAGCAGGGGGCTACGAAATGAG. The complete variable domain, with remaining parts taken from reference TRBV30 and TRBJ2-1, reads SQTIHQWPATLVQPVGSPLSLECTVEGTSNPNLYWYRQAAGRGLQLLFYSVGIGQISSEVPQNLSASRPQDRQFILSSKKLLLSDSGFYLCAWSRGLRNEQFFGPGTRLTVL.

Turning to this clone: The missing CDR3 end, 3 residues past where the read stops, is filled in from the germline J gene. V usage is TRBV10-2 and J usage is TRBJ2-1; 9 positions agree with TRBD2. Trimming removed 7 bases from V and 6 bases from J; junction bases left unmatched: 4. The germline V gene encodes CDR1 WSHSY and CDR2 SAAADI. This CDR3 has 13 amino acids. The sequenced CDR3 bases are TGCGCCAGCAATGGCGGGGGGGGCAATGAG. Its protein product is CASNGGGGNE. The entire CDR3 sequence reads CASNGGGGNEQFF.

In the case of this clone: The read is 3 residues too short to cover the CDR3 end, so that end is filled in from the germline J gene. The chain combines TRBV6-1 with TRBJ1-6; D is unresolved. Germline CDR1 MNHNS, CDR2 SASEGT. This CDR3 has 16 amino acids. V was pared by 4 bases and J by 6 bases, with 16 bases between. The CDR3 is CASSGISGSSNSPLHF. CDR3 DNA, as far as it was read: TGTGCCAGCAGTGGGATCTCCGGGTCAAGTAATTCACCC.

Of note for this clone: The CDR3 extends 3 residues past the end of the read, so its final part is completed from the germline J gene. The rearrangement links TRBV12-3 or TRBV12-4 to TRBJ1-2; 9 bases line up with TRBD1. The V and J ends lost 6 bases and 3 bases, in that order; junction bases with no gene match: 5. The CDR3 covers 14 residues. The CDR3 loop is CASRNRDRDYGYTF. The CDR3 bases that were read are TGTGCCAGCAGGAACCGGGACAGGGACTATGGC.

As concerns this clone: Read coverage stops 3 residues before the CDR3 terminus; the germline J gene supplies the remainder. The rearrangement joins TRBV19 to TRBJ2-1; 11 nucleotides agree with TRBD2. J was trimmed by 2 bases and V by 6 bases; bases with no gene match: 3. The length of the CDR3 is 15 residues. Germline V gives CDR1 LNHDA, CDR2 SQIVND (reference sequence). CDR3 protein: CASRPGLAAYNEQFF. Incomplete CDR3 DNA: TGTGCCAGTAGGCCGGGACTAGCGGCCTACAATGAG.

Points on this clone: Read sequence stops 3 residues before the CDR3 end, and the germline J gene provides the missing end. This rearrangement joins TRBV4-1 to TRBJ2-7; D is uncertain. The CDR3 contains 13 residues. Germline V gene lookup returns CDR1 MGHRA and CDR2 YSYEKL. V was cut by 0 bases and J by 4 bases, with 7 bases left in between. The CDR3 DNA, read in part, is TGCGCCAGCAGCCAAGATTACGGTTACGAG. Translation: CASSQDYGYE. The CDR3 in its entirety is CASSQDYGYEQYF.

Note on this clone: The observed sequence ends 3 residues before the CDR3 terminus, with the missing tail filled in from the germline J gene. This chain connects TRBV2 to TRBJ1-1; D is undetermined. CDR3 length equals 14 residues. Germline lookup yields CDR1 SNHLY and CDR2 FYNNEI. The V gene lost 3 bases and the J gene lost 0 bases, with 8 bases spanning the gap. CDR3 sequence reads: CASSETNLNTEAFF. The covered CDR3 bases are TGTGCCAGCAGTGAGACAAACTTGAACACTGAA.

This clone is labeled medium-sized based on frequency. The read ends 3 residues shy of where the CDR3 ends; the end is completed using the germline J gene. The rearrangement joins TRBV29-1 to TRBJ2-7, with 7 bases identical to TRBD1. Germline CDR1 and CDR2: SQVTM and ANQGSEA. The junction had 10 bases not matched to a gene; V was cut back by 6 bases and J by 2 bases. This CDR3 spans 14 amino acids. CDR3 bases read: TGCAGCGTGGATGGGGACAGACACCCCTACGAG. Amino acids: CSVDGDRHPYE. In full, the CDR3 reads CSVDGDRHPYEQYF.

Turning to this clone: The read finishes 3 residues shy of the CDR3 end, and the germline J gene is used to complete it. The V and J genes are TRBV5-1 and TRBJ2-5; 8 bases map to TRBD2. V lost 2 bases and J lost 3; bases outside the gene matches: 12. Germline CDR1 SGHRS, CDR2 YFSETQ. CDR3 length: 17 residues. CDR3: CASSLLPVGLAEETQYF. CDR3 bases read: TGCGCCAGCAGCTTACTCCCCGTAGGACTAGCAGAAGAGACC.

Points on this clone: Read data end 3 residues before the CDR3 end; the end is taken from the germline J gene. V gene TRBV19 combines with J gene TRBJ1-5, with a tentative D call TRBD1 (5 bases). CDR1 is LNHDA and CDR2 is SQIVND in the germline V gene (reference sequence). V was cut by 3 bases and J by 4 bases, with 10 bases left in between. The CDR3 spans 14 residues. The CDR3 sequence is CASSIGGTNQPQHF. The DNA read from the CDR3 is TGTGCCAGTAGTATCGGGGGGACTAATCAGCCC.

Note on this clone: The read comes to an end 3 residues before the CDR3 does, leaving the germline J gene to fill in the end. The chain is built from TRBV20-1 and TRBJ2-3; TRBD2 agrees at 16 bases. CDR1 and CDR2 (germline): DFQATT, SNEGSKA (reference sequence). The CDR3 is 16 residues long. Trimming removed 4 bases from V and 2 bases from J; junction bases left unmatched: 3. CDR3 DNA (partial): TGCAGTGCTAAGGGACTAGCGGGAGGGCCCACAGATACG. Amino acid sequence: CSAKGLAGGPTDT. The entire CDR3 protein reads CSAKGLAGGPTDTQYF.

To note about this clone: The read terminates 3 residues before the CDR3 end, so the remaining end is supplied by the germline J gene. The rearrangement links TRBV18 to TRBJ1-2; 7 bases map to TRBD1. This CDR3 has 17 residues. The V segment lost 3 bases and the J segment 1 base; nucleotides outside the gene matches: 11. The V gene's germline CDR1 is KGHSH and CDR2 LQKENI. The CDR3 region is CASSPLRTGTDNYGYTF. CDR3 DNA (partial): TGTGCCAGCTCACCTCTCAGAACCGGGACAGATAACTATGGC.

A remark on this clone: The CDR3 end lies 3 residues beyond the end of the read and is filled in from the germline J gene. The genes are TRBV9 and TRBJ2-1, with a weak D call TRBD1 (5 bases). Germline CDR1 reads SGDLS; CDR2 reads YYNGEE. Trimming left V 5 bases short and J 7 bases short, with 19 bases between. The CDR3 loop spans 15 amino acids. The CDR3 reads CASSVRQGQGNEQFF. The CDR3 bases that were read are TGTGCCAGCAGTGTAAGGCAGGGCCAAGGAAATGAG.

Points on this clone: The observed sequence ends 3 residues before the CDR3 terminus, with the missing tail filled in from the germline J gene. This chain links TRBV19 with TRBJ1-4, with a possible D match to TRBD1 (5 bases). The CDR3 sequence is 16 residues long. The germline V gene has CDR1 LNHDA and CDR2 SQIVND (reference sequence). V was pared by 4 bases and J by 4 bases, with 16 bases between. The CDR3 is CASSRGGGTSNEKLFF. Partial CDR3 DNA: TGTGCCAGTAGTAGGGGCGGAGGAACAAGTAATGAAAAA.

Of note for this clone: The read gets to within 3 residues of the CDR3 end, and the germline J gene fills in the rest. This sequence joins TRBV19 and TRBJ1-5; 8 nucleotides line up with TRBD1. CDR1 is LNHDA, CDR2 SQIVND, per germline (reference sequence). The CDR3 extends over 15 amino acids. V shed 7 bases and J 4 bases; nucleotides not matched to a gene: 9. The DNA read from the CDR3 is TGTGCCAGTACCACCAGGGGGGACAGGAATCAGCCC. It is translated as CASTTRGDRNQP. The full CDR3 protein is CASTTRGDRNQPQHF.

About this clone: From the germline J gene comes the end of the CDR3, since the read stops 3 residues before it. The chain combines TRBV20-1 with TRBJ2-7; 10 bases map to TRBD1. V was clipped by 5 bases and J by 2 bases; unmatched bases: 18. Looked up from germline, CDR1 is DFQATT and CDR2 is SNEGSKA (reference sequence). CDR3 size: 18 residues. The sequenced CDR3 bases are TGCAGTGCTTTCGAACCGGGACAGGGGTGGAAAGAGGCCTACGAG. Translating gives CSAFEPGQGWKEAYE. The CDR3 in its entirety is CSAFEPGQGWKEAYEQYF.

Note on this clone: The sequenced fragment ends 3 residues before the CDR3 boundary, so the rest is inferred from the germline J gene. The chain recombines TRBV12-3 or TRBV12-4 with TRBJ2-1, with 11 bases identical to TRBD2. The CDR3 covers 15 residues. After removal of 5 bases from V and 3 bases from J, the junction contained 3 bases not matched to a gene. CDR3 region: CASSGGTSGYNEQFF. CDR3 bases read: TGTGCCAGCAGTGGCGGGACTAGCGGCTACAATGAG.